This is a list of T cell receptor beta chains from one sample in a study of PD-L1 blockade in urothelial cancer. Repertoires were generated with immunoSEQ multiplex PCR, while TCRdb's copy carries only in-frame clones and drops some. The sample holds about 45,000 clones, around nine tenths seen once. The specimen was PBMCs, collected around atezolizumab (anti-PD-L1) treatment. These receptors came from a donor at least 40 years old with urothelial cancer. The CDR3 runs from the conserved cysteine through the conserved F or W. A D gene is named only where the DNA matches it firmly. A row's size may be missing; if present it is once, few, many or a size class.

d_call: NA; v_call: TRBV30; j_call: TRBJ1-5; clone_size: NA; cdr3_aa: CAWGTGSQPQHF; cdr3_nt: TGTGCCTGGGGAACAGGGTCTCAGCCCCAGCATTTT
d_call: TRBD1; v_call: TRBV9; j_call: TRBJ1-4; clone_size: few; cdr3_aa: CASSAAARTGPNEKLFF; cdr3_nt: TGTGCCAGCAGCGCAGCAGCCCGGACAGGGCCTAATGAAAAACTGTTTTTT
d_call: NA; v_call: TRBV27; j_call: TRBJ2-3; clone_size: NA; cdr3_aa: CASSLRLPGDTQYF; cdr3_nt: TGTGCCAGCAGTTTGCGGCTCCCGGGAGATACGCAGTATTTT
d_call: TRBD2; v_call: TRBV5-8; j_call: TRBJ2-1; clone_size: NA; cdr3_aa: CASSLGKTSGSRSEQFF; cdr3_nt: TGTGCCAGCAGCTTGGGTAAGACTAGCGGGAGTAGGAGTGAGCAGTTCTTC
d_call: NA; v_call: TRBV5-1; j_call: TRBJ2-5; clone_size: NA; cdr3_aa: CASSPGLQETQYF; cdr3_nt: TGCGCCAGCAGCCCGGGACTTCAAGAGACCCAGTACTTC
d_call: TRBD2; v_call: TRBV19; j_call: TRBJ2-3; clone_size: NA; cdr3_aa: CASSTGLAGLGTDTQYF; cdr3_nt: TGTGCCAGTAGTACAGGACTAGCGGGATTGGGCACAGATACGCAGTATTTT
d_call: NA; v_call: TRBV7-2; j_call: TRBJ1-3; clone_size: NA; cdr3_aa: CASSLQGSGNTIYF; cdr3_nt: TGTGCCAGCAGCCTACAGGGTTCCGGAAACACCATATATTTT
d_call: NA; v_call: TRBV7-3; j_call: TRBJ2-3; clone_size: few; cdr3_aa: CASSLRELSTDTQYF; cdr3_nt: TGTGCCAGCAGCTTACGGGAGTTGAGCACAGATACGCAGTATTTT
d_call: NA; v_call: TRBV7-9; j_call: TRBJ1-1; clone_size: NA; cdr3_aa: CASSSGGGGMNTEAFF; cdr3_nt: TGTGCCAGCAGCTCCGGGGGCGGGGGGATGAACACTGAAGCTTTCTTT
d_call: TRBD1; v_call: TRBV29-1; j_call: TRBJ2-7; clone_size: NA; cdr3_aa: CSVGRDRAYEQYF; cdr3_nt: TGCAGCGTCGGGCGGGACAGGGCCTACGAGCAGTACTTC
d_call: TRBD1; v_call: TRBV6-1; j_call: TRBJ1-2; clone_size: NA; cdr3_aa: CASSSGTGDDGYTF; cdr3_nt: TGTGCCAGCAGTTCCGGGACAGGGGACGATGGCTACACCTTC
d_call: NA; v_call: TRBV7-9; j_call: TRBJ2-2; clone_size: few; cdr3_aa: CASSFRLLGGPGELFF; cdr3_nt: TGTGCCAGCAGCTTTCGCCTCCTGGGGGGGCCCGGGGAGCTGTTTTTT
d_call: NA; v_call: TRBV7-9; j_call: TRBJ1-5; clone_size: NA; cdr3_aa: CASSPAGGGGDQPQHF; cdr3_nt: TGTGCCAGCAGCCCCGCCGGAGGGGGAGGGGATCAGCCCCAGCATTTT
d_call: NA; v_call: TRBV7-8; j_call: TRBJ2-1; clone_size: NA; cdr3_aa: CASSFGMYSLFSSLYNEQFF; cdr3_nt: TGTGCCAGCAGCTTCGGGATGTACTCCCTCTTCTCTTCCCTGTACAATGAGCAGTTCTTC
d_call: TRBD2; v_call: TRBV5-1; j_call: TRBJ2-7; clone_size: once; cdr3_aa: CASSLTSGTYEQYF; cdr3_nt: TGCGCCAGCAGCCTCACTAGCGGCACCTACGAGCAGTACTTC
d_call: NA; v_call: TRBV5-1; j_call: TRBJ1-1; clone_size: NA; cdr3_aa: CASTTQGLGEAFF; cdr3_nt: TGCGCCAGCACGACCCAGGGTTTGGGTGAAGCTTTCTTT
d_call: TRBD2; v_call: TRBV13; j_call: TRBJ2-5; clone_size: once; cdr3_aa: CASTRSGTSWTQYF; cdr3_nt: TGTGCCAGCACCCGCTCCGGGACTAGTTGGACCCAGTACTTC